Listed below are T cell receptor beta chains from one sample, sequenced in a study of shared clonotypes between healthy human individuals. TCRdb's copy holds only in-frame clones and misses some; the assay was immunoSEQ multiplex PCR. The sample has over 2 million clones, 95% seen once; the top ten hold 0.13%. The sequenced material came from naive CD4+ T cells sorted from blood. These receptors were obtained from a man younger than 30 in good health. The CDR3 runs from the conserved cysteine through the conserved F or W. A D gene is named only where the DNA matches it firmly. Expanded clones get a size class; other rows say once, few or many, or leave the size out.

TRBV5-1	TRBJ1-1	TRBD1	NA	CASSSPGQGETFF	TGCGCCAGCAGCTCGCCGGGACAGGGGGAAACTTTCTTT
TRBV6-1	TRBJ1-2	TRBD1	NA	CASSESGTGVFLAGYTF	TGTGCCAGCAGTGAGTCCGGGACAGGGGTCTTTTTGGCTGGCTACACCTTC
TRBV5-6	TRBJ2-4	NA	NA	CASSPGQLLAKNIQYF	TGTGCCAGCAGCCCTGGACAGTTACTAGCCAAAAACATTCAGTACTTC
TRBV5-4	TRBJ2-5	TRBD2	NA	CASSLAGSGGKQETQYF	TGTGCCAGCAGCTTGGCTGGTAGCGGGGGAAAACAAGAGACCCAGTACTTC
TRBV5-1	TRBJ2-2	TRBD2	NA	CASSSGLAGGLTGELFF	TGCGCCAGCAGCTCCGGACTAGCGGGAGGGCTCACCGGGGAGCTGTTTTTT
TRBV10-3	TRBJ1-5	NA	NA	CAISEKKEQPQHF	TGTGCCATCAGTGAAAAGAAAGAACAGCCCCAGCATTTT
TRBV15	TRBJ2-3	NA	NA	CATSGFERSDTQYF	TGTGCCACCAGCGGATTCGAGCGGTCAGATACGCAGTATTTT
TRBV28	TRBJ1-5	NA	NA	CASSPSSRGALQPQHF	TGTGCCAGCAGTCCTTCATCCCGGGGGGCTCTACAGCCCCAGCATTTT
TRBV5-1	TRBJ1-2	TRBD1	NA	CASRQGYDGYTF	TGCGCCAGCAGACAGGGGTACGATGGCTACACCTTC
TRBV5-1	TRBJ1-2	TRBD1	once	CASSLGQGAYYGYTF	TGCGCCAGCAGCTTGGGACAGGGGGCCTACTATGGCTACACCTTC
TRBV28	TRBJ2-3	TRBD1	NA	CASSSPGQGSDTQYF	TGTGCCAGCAGTTCCCCGGGACAGGGGTCAGATACGCAGTATTTT